What follows are 18 T cell receptor beta chains derived from one specimen sequenced in a study of cytomegalovirus exposure and HLA in healthy donors. PCR involved 60 Vbeta and 13 Jbeta primers. Assay used: immunoSEQ multiplex PCR; TCRdb lists only in-frame clones, some missing. Among 150,000 or so clones, around four fifths were seen once, and the ten largest hold about 4%. Input material: PBMCs. The receptors here all came from a man aged 45-65 years in good health and CMV-seropositive.

The chain couples TRBV7-6 to TRBJ2-1; D is possibly TRBD2 (6 bases). The germline V gene encodes CDR1 SGHVS and CDR2 FNYEAQ. The CDR3 is made up of 17 amino acids. Trimming stripped 2 bases from V and 2 bases from J, with 16 bases between. CDR3 region: CASSLSPAGRTYNEQFF. CDR3 sequence (DNA): TGTGCCAGCAGCTTATCTCCAGCGGGCCGCACCTACAATGAGCAGTTCTTC. Together with reference TRBV7-6 and TRBJ2-1, the CDR3 gives the full variable domain: GAGVSQSPRYKVTKRGQDVALRCDPISGHVSLYWYRQALGQGPEFLTYFNYEAQQDKSGLPNDRFSAERPEGSISTLTIQRTEQRDSAMYRCASSLSPAGRTYNEQFFGPGTRLTVL.

The CDR3 loop reads CASSLGGGSYNEQFF. In DNA form, the CDR3 reads TGCGCCAGCAGCTTGGGCGGGGGATCCTACAATGAGCAGTTCTTC. The rearrangement uses TRBV5-1 and TRBJ2-1, with 7 bases aligning to TRBD2. The CDR3 extends over 15 amino acids. With V trimmed by 0 bases and J by 1 base, 1 base remained unmatched. Germline V CDR1 and CDR2: SGHRS, YFSETQ. Using reference TRBV5-1 and TRBJ2-1 for the parts outside the CDR3, the full variable domain is KAGVTQTPRYLIKTRGQQVTLSCSPISGHRSVSWYQQTPGQGLQFLFEYFSETQRNKGNFPGRFSGRQFSNSRSEMNVSTLELGDSALYLCASSLGGGSYNEQFFGPGTRLTVL.

CDR3 loop: CASSVESGRNTGELFF. CDR3 bases: TGTGCCAGCAGCGTAGAAAGCGGGAGAAACACCGGGGAGCTGTTTTTT. V usage is TRBV9 and J usage is TRBJ2-2; 8 bases match TRBD2. V gave up 0 bases and J gave up 2 bases; unmatched junction bases: 3. Germline values: CDR1 SGDLS, CDR2 YYNGEE. This CDR3 spans 16 amino acids.

The genes are TRBV27 and TRBJ2-7; TRBD1 agrees at 8 bases. The junction had 5 bases not matched to a gene; V was cut back by 2 bases and J by 5 bases. Germline assignment: CDR1 MNHEY and CDR2 SMNVEV (reference sequence). The CDR3 is 14 residues long. CDR3 bases: TGTGCCAGCAGTTTAATCCCAGGGGGCCACGAGCAGTACTTC. This translates into CASSLIPGGHEQYF.

The chain combines TRBV9 with TRBJ2-1, with 10 bases matching TRBD2. The trim removed 4 bases at V and 0 bases at J, leaving 13 bases unmatched. Germline CDR1 reads SGDLS; CDR2 reads YYNGEE. CDR3 length equals 19 residues. The CDR3 nucleotides are TGTGCCAGCAGCCTTGGTAGCGGGAGGCCCGGCAGCTCCTACAATGAGCAGTTCTTC. Encoded protein: CASSLGSGRPGSSYNEQFF.

In DNA, the CDR3 is TGTGCCAGCAGCCAAGAGGTGCGGGGGGGCCGGTTTTTGGAAAGGGAGACCCAGTACTTC. Translated, it gives CASSQEVRGGRFLERETQYF. V usage is TRBV4-2 and J usage is TRBJ2-5; 9 nucleotides line up with TRBD2. V gave up 0 bases and J gave up 5 bases; unmatched junction bases: 19. This CDR3 comprises 20 residues. Germline CDR1 and CDR2: LGHNA and YNFKEQ.

The chain has TRBV7-9 and TRBJ2-1, with TRBD2 matching over 10 bases. The CDR3 contains 18 residues. V trimming: 7 bases; J trimming: 0 bases; junction bases outside the gene matches: 12. The germline V gene encodes CDR1 SEHNR and CDR2 FQNEAQ (reference sequence). The CDR3, as DNA: TGTGCCAGCAAGCCGACTAGCGGGCCTGCCCCCTCCTACAATGAGCAGTTCTTC. Protein product: CASKPTSGPAPSYNEQFF.

The J gene is TRBJ2-7, the V gene TRBV19; D perhaps matches TRBD1 (6 bases). This CDR3 region has 15 residues. The V gene's germline CDR1 is LNHDA and CDR2 SQIVND (reference sequence). Trimming left V 4 bases short and J 4 bases short, with 17 bases between. DNA of the CDR3: TGTGCCAGTAGTAACCGCGAAGGGGGTTTGTACGAGCAGTACTTC. Translation gives CASSNREGGLYEQYF.

The J gene is TRBJ2-1, the V gene TRBV7-8; 9 bases are a match to TRBD2. The CDR3 extends over 14 amino acids. V gave up 8 bases and J gave up 8 bases; unmatched junction bases: 10. Germline values: CDR1 SGHVS, CDR2 FQNEAQ. The CDR3 reads CASLGRGGVDEQFF. DNA for the CDR3: TGTGCCAGCCTAGGGCGGGGGGGCGTTGATGAGCAGTTCTTC.

J is TRBJ1-5 and V is TRBV7-9; D is unresolved. With 5 bases removed from V and 2 bases from J, the gap between germline ends came to 10 bases. The CDR3 spans 14 residues. Germline V gives CDR1 SEHNR, CDR2 FQNEAQ (reference sequence). CDR3 sequence (DNA): TGTGCCAGCAGCGCAGCCGGGGGCAATCAGCCCCAGCATTTT. It codes for CASSAAGGNQPQHF.

The rearrangement uses TRBV6-6 and TRBJ2-5; TRBD2 aligns across 9 bases. The ends lost 7 bases at V and 1 base at J; junction bases unmatched: 7. Germline lookup yields CDR1 MNHNY and CDR2 SVGAGI (reference sequence). The CDR3 is made up of 15 amino acids. The CDR3 spells CASTIAGALQETQYF. DNA for the CDR3: TGTGCCAGCACCATAGCGGGGGCCCTCCAAGAGACCCAGTACTTC.

This clone was seen just once. The chain uses TRBV9 and TRBJ2-2; 9 positions agree with TRBD2. Losses at the gene ends were 4 bases for V and 7 bases for J; bases not matched to a gene: 17. The CDR3 runs 18 residues. Germline V gene sequence: CDR1 SGDLS, CDR2 YYNGEE. The CDR3 protein is CASSSPRASGAGVGELFF. The CDR3 bases are TGTGCCAGCAGCTCCCCCCGGGCTAGCGGGGCGGGGGTCGGGGAGCTGTTTTTT.

This clone was detected once. This chain links TRBV7-3 with TRBJ2-2; 9 bases map to TRBD1. V lost 4 bases and J lost 4; bases outside the gene matches: 4. The CDR3 consists of 15 residues. In germline, CDR1 is SGHTA, CDR2 FQGTGA. The CDR3 DNA is TGTGCCAGCAGCTGGGACAGGGCCGGCACCGGGGAGCTGTTTTTT. This translates into CASSWDRAGTGELFF.

The count of this clone is one. The CDR3 DNA follows: TGTGCCACCAGCAGACCTCCTCCAGGGGGCCGGATCTACGAGCAGTACTTC. As protein: CATSRPPPGGRIYEQYF. The J gene is TRBJ2-7, the V gene TRBV15; 8 bases line up with TRBD1. Germline assignment: CDR1 LNHNV and CDR2 YYDKDF (reference sequence). J gave up 3 bases and V 2 bases, and 12 bases lay outside the gene matches. This CDR3 region has 17 residues.

The genes are TRBV30 and TRBJ2-3; D call uncertain. Germline V gene data show CDR1 as GTSNPN and CDR2 as SVGIG (reference sequence). This CDR3 spans 16 amino acids. V lost 3 bases to trimming and J lost 0 bases, with 16 bases between them. The CDR3: CAWRAVGSASTDTQYF. The CDR3 coding sequence is TGTGCCTGGAGGGCCGTGGGCAGTGCTAGCACAGATACGCAGTATTTT.

This clone appeared once. The chain couples TRBV7-3 to TRBJ2-2; the D gene is possibly TRBD2 (6 bases). Germline V CDR1 and CDR2: SGHTA, FQGTGA. Between the trimmed V and J ends, which lost 1 base and 1 base, there was a span of 7 bases. This CDR3 contains 15 residues. As DNA, the CDR3 is TGTGCCAGCAGCTTAAACGGGGGGAACACCGGGGAGCTGTTTTTT. Amino acid sequence: CASSLNGGNTGELFF. Full variable domain (rest looked up from reference TRBV7-3 and TRBJ2-2): GAGVSQTPSNKVTEKGKYVELRCDPISGHTALYWYRQSLGQGPEFLIYFQGTGAADDSGLPNDRFFAVRPEGSVSTLKIQRTERGDSAVYLCASSLNGGNTGELFFGEGSRLTVL.

CDR3 in DNA: TGTGCCAGCAGCTCCGGGACAGGGGGCGAGCAGTACTTC. This encodes CASSSGTGGEQYF. The rearrangement joins TRBV7-9 to TRBJ2-7; 11 bases agree with TRBD1. Looked up from germline, CDR1 is SEHNR and CDR2 is FQNEAQ (reference sequence). The CDR3 has 13 residues. The V and J ends lost 4 bases and 6 bases, in that order; junction bases with no gene match: 2.

The chain employs TRBV4-2 and TRBJ2-7; the D gene is possibly TRBD2 (6 bases). CDR1 and CDR2 (germline): LGHNA, YNFKEQ. The length of the CDR3 is 16 residues. V lost 5 bases and J lost 4, with 21 bases in between. CDR3 nucleotides: TGTGCCAGCAGCGAAGCCGGGAGTGGGTCCGGTTACGAGCAGTACTTC. Its protein is CASSEAGSGSGYEQYF.